This T cell receptor beta chain was recorded in a study of blood T cell repertoires in COVID-19. Looked up from germline, CDR1 is MNHEY and CDR2 is SVGEGT. The CDR3 spans 15 residues. Trimming at V came to 6 bases and at J to 7 bases, leaving 11 bases not matched to a gene. The protocol was immunoSEQ multiplex PCR, while the TCRdb copy is restricted to in-frame clones and leaves out a portion. This sample has 200,000 to 250,000 clones, with just under 85% found just once. Specimen: peripheral blood. This TCR came from a woman of 80 years or more with acute or convalescent COVID-19. The chain joins TRBV6-2 or TRBV6-3 to TRBJ2-1; 8 bases are a match to TRBD1. The CDR3 DNA is TGTGCCAGCAGCGAGCAGGGGGCGCAGAATAATGAGCAGTTCTTC. Protein: CASSEQGAQNNEQFF.